This T cell receptor (beta chain) was captured by sequencing in a study of T cell responses to AZD1222 COVID-19 vaccine. The germline V gene encodes CDR1 SGHAT and CDR2 FQNNGV. This CDR3 has 18 residues. Trimming removed 2 bases from V and 0 bases from J; junction bases left unmatched: 8. Study outcomes and limitations: Elevations in Spike-specific TCR breadth and depth followed administration of two AZD1222 doses. The study sampled repertoires only after the peak T cell response.

Clones were sequenced by immunoSEQ multiplex PCR, and TCRdb holds only the in-frame ones, with some missing. This sample has some 22,000 clones, with approximately 82% found just once. About this clone: Its matching antigen is unknown.

This clonotype was obtained from an adult in good health. The sample in question was peripheral blood, obtained on day 0 of AZD1222 vaccination. The genes are TRBV11-2 and TRBJ2-2; 8 nucleotides line up with TRBD2. The CDR3 sequence is CASSLRPSGSTNTGELFF. CDR3 DNA sequence: TGTGCCAGCAGCTTACGTCCTAGCGGGTCGACGAACACCGGGGAGCTGTTTTTT.